The 27 T cell receptor beta chains below were found in one sample sequenced in a study of Graves' ophthalmopathy and Graves' hyperthyroidism. Investigators amplified TCR beta CDR3 regions from RNA transcripts. HTBI primers were used in a first-round RT-PCR, which preceded a second-round multiplex PCR. Via MiXCR, TCRdb re-called the multiplex PCR reads, giving one row per CDR3 protein. This sample has 500,000 to 700,000 distinct CDR3 sequences, with 20% to 25% found just once. Sequencing input: peripheral blood. Every receptor here comes from a woman younger than 35 with stable Graves' hyperthyroidism. Some clones in this sample may be carry-over from other donors' samples.

This clonotype was detected many times. The chain has TRBV20-1 and TRBJ1-1, with D possibly being TRBD1 (5 bases). This CDR3 is 13 amino acids long. Germline CDR1 DFQATT, CDR2 SNEGSKA (reference sequence). Deletions cut 3 bases from V and 3 bases from J, with 11 bases between. The chain's CDR3 is CSASRVRDTEAFF. CDR3 sequence (DNA): TGCAGTGCTAGCAGGGTACGGGACACTGAAGCTTTCTTT.

This rearrangement joins TRBV11-3 to TRBJ1-1; 10 nucleotides match TRBD1. J gave up 4 bases and V 6 bases, and 5 bases lay outside the gene matches. Germline V CDR1 and CDR2: SGHNT, YENEEA. This CDR3 has 14 residues. The CDR3 DNA sequence: TGTGCCAGCAGGGGACAGGGGTGGGGCACTGAAGCTTTCTTT. Translating gives CASRGQGWGTEAFF. Complete variable domain (other parts from reference TRBV11-3 and TRBJ1-1): EAGVVQSPRYKIIEKKQPVAFWCNPISGHNTLYWYLQNLGQGPELLIRYENEEAVDDSQLPKDRFSAERLKGVDSTLKIQPAELGDSAVYLCASRGQGWGTEAFFGQGTRLTVV.

This clonotype has a count of ten or more. The V gene is TRBV9, the J gene TRBJ2-5; 10 nucleotides align to TRBD2. CDR3 length equals 15 residues. CDR1 and CDR2 (germline): SGDLS, YYNGEE. The V gene end was trimmed by 0 bases and the J gene end by 1 base; junction bases not matched to a gene: 0. The CDR3 sequence is CASSVGTSGQETQYF. The CDR3 coding sequence is TGTGCCAGCAGCGTAGGGACTAGCGGCCAAGAGACCCAGTACTTC.

The V gene is TRBV15, the J gene TRBJ1-1, with TRBD1 matching 9 bases. Germline lookup yields CDR1 LNHNV and CDR2 YYDKDF (reference sequence). With V trimmed by 0 bases and J by 4 bases, 3 bases remained unmatched. The CDR3 totals 15 residues. The CDR3 reads CATSRDLTGGTEAFF. The CDR3 nucleotides are TGTGCCACCAGCAGAGATCTGACAGGGGGCACTGAAGCTTTCTTT.

This clonotype was seen a few times. This sequence joins TRBV5-1 and TRBJ2-5; D is unclear. V lost 5 bases and J lost 5, with 16 bases in between. This CDR3 spans 14 amino acids. Looked up from germline, CDR1 is SGHRS and CDR2 is YFSETQ. CDR3 DNA: TGCGCCAGCAGTGTAGGTTCAAGTAAGGAGACCCAGTACTTC. This gives the protein CASSVGSSKETQYF.

The chain couples TRBV27 to TRBJ2-7; D may be TRBD1 or TRBD2 (5 bases each). Germline V gives CDR1 MNHEY, CDR2 SMNVEV (reference sequence). Trimming removed 8 bases at V and 4 bases at J, with 15 bases between. CDR3 length equals 13 residues. The DNA for the CDR3 is TGTGCCAGCGGGACGCCCGACCTTTACGAGCAGTACTTC. It codes for CASGTPDLYEQYF.

V is TRBV3-1 and J is TRBJ1-1, with no clear D. V shed 4 bases and J shed 3 bases, with 12 bases lying between them. Germline CDR1 LGHDT, CDR2 YNNKEL (reference sequence). This CDR3 is built from 14 residues. CDR3 in amino acids: CASSPPIGYTEAFF. The CDR3 DNA reads as TGTGCCAGCAGCCCCCCCATCGGGTACACTGAAGCTTTCTTT. Complete variable domain (other parts from reference TRBV3-1 and TRBJ1-1): DTAVSQTPKYLVTQMGNDKSIKCEQNLGHDTMYWYKQDSKKFLKIMFSYNNKELIINETVPNRFSPKSPDKAHLNLHINSLELGDSAVYFCASSPPIGYTEAFFGQGTRLTVV.

The chain uses TRBV19 and TRBJ2-4; 8 bases map to TRBD1. Germline assignment: CDR1 LNHDA and CDR2 SQIVND (reference sequence). The V gene end was trimmed by 6 bases and the J gene end by 6 bases; junction bases not matched to a gene: 13. The CDR3 contains 16 residues. The chain's CDR3 is CASSTLQRGQGNIQYF. Here the CDR3 DNA reads TGTGCCAGTAGCACCTTACAACGCGGACAGGGAAACATTCAGTACTTC.

This clonotype was picked up one time. J is TRBJ1-2 and V is TRBV6-1; 9 nucleotides align to TRBD1. CDR3 length: 14 amino acids. Per the germline V gene, CDR1 is MNHNS and CDR2 is SASEGT. V lost 7 bases to trimming and J lost 6 bases; unmatched junction nucleotides: 9. The CDR3 coding sequence is TGTGCCAGCACCAAGACAGGGGGATGGGATGGCTACACCTTC. Translated: CASTKTGGWDGYTF.

This clonotype was observed many times. The chain is built from TRBV7-2 and TRBJ1-2; 7 bases align to TRBD1. Germline loops: CDR1 SGHTA, CDR2 FQGNSA. Trimming removed 5 bases from V and 4 bases from J; junction bases left unmatched: 7. This CDR3 is built from 14 residues. In DNA, the CDR3 is TGTGCCAGCAGCCCCGGGACAGCTGCCTATGGCTACACCTTC. Translating it yields CASSPGTAAYGYTF.

Many counts were recorded for this clonotype. The rearrangement uses TRBV9 and TRBJ2-7; 7 positions agree with TRBD2. Germline V gives CDR1 SGDLS, CDR2 YYNGEE. The junction had 5 bases not matched to a gene; V was cut back by 0 bases and J by 5 bases. The CDR3 runs to 14 residues. As DNA, the CDR3 is TGTGCCAGCAGCGTAGGTCCACGGGGGGACGAGCAGTACTTC. This translates into CASSVGPRGDEQYF.

This clonotype was found a few times. The gene calls are TRBV29-1 and TRBJ2-7, with 8 bases identical to TRBD1. Germline V CDR1 and CDR2: SQVTM, ANQGSEA. The CDR3 length is 13 residues. With V trimmed by 7 bases and J by 3 bases, 8 bases remained unmatched. Written as DNA, the CDR3 is TGCAGCGCCAGGACAGGGTACAACTACGAGCAGTACTTC. It yields the protein CSARTGYNYEQYF.

This rearrangement joins TRBV12-3 or TRBV12-4 to TRBJ2-7; D is unresolved. The CDR3 runs to 12 residues. Trimming shortened V by 3 bases and J by 5 bases, and 8 bases separated the two germline ends. CDR3 DNA sequence: TGTGCCAGCAGTTTGTACCCGGACGAGCAGTACTTC. This sequence encodes CASSLYPDEQYF.

This clonotype was seen repeatedly, ten times or more. CDR3 DNA: TGCGCCAGCAGCCCCGACAGGATCTACGAGCAGTACTTC. It translates to CASSPDRIYEQYF. This chain uses TRBV5-1 with TRBJ2-7, with a weak D call TRBD1 (6 bases). The CDR3 contains 13 residues. Trimming cost V 4 bases and J 3 bases, with 11 bases left between them. In germline, CDR1 is SGHRS, CDR2 YFSETQ.

The genes are TRBV7-8 and TRBJ2-2; no clear D gene. Per the germline V gene, CDR1 is SGHVS and CDR2 is FQNEAQ. CDR3 length: 16 residues. V lost 0 bases, J lost 4 bases, and 12 bases lay in between. This CDR3 is CASSLAPDGRTGELFF. In DNA form, the CDR3 reads TGTGCCAGCAGCTTAGCCCCGGACGGGCGCACCGGGGAGCTGTTTTTT. Variable domain in full (rest from reference TRBV7-8 and TRBJ2-2): GAGVSQSPRYKVAKRGQDVALRCDPISGHVSLFWYQQALGQGPEFLTYFQNEAQLDKSGLPSDRFFAERPEGSVSTLKIQRTQQEDSAVYLCASSLAPDGRTGELFFGEGSRLTVL.

V gene TRBV6-2 or TRBV6-3 combines with J gene TRBJ2-7; no clear D. Germline CDR1 MNHEY, CDR2 SVGEGT. The CDR3 contains 12 residues. V dropped 7 bases and J dropped 3 bases, with 10 bases sitting between them. CDR3 sequence reads: CASKATDYEQYF. The CDR3 coding sequence is TGTGCCAGCAAGGCAACGGACTACGAGCAGTACTTC.

The chain combines TRBV5-1 with TRBJ1-1; D may be TRBD1 (6 bases). There are 16 residues in the CDR3. V dropped 4 bases and J dropped 0 bases, with 16 bases sitting between them. Germline assignment: CDR1 SGHRS and CDR2 YFSETQ. CDR3 coding DNA: TGCGCCAGCAGCAAGGCAGGGGCAGGAATGAACACTGAAGCTTTCTTT. It yields the protein CASSKAGAGMNTEAFF.

This chain joins TRBV24-1 and TRBJ2-5; TRBD1 matches 7 bases. CDR3 length equals 15 residues. Looked up from germline, CDR1 is KGHDR and CDR2 is SFDVKD. Trimming cost V 6 bases and J 2 bases; bases outside gene matches: 8. The CDR3 sequence: CATSRGGQTQETQYF. Here the CDR3 DNA reads TGTGCCACCAGTCGTGGGGGACAGACGCAAGAGACCCAGTACTTC.

This clonotype was observed at least ten times. The rearrangement uses TRBV19 and TRBJ1-1; D is unclear. This CDR3 has 14 residues. The germline CDR1 and CDR2 sequences are LNHDA and SQIVND (reference sequence). Trimming shortened V by 5 bases and J by 6 bases, and 16 bases separated the two germline ends. CDR3 sequence reads: CASSPRRRSAEAFF. The CDR3 DNA sequence: TGTGCCAGTAGTCCTCGCAGGAGGAGCGCTGAAGCTTTCTTT.

This clonotype came up many times. The V gene is TRBV5-1, the J gene TRBJ1-1; a possible D gene is TRBD1 (5 bases). CDR1 and CDR2 (germline): SGHRS, YFSETQ. CDR3 length: 13 residues. Between the trimmed V and J ends, which lost 6 bases and 4 bases, there was a span of 13 bases. CDR3 DNA sequence: TGCGCCAGCAAAGGGGAGATGATCACTGAAGCTTTCTTT. Protein sequence: CASKGEMITEAFF.

In this sample, this clonotype turned up a few times. The chain recombines TRBV3-1 with TRBJ1-1; D is possibly TRBD1 (5 bases). This CDR3 contains 14 residues. The germline V and J ends were trimmed by 4 bases and 5 bases, with 14 bases remaining between them. Germline CDR1 and CDR2: LGHDT and YNNKEL (reference sequence). The CDR3 region is CASSPGFGGTEAFF. The CDR3 bases are TGTGCCAGCAGCCCGGGTTTTGGGGGAACTGAAGCTTTCTTT.

This clonotype came up many times. The CDR3 protein is CASSDRRILNTEAFF. The CDR3 DNA follows: TGTGCCAGCAGCGACCGACGGATTCTGAACACTGAAGCTTTCTTT. The chain couples TRBV11-2 to TRBJ1-1, with D uncertain. The CDR3 sequence is 15 residues long. The germline V and J ends were trimmed by 5 bases and 0 bases, with 13 bases remaining between them. Germline assignment: CDR1 SGHAT and CDR2 FQNNGV.

The genes are TRBV6-1 and TRBJ2-5; 10 positions match TRBD2. The germline V gene has CDR1 MNHNS and CDR2 SASEGT. The CDR3 sequence is 16 residues long. The trim removed 2 bases at V and 6 bases at J, leaving 9 bases unmatched. The CDR3 reads CASSEILAGVIQTQYF. CDR3 nucleotides: TGTGCCAGCAGTGAAATTCTAGCGGGGGTCATACAGACCCAGTACTTC.

This clonotype was seen many times. The rearrangement links TRBV12-5 to TRBJ1-2, with 8 bases fitting TRBD1. The trim removed 1 base at V and 4 bases at J, leaving 5 bases unmatched. The length of the CDR3 is 15 residues. Germline V gene sequence: CDR1 LGHNT, CDR2 FRNRAP. The CDR3 sequence is CASGLDRGSIYGYTF. The CDR3 bases are TGTGCTAGTGGTTTGGACAGGGGGAGCATCTATGGCTACACCTTC. Based on the CDR3 plus reference TRBV12-5 and TRBJ1-2, the full variable domain is DARVTQTPRHKVTEMGQEVTMRCQPILGHNTVFWYRQTMMQGLELLAYFRNRAPLDDSGMPKDRFSAEMPDATLATLKIQPSEPRDSAVYFCASGLDRGSIYGYTFGSGTRLTVV.

This clonotype was seen repeatedly, ten times or more. The rearrangement links TRBV6-1 to TRBJ1-5; no reliable D call. The CDR3 is 17 residues long. From germline, CDR1 is MNHNS and CDR2 SASEGT. Trimming took off 1 base at V and 4 bases at J, with 17 bases between the two ends. The CDR3 spells CASSEGRAWHLNQPQHF. The CDR3 region has the DNA TGTGCCAGCAGTGAAGGGAGGGCCTGGCACCTTAATCAGCCCCAGCATTTT.

This clonotype came up a few times. The chain uses TRBV6-1 and TRBJ1-5, with 8 bases matching TRBD1. The CDR3 is 15 residues long. Trimming removed 8 bases from V and 0 bases from J; junction bases left unmatched: 6. The V gene's germline CDR1 is MNHNS and CDR2 SASEGT. The CDR3 DNA follows: TGTGCCAGCTGGGAGACAGGGGTTAGCAATCAGCCCCAGCATTTT. This codes for CASWETGVSNQPQHF.

This clonotype came up many times. V is TRBV11-2 and J is TRBJ2-2; tentative D call: TRBD2 (5 bases). This CDR3 is built from 14 residues. The V gene lost 1 base and the J gene lost 5 bases, with 8 bases spanning the gap. Per germline, CDR1 SGHAT and CDR2 FQNNGV. The chain's CDR3 is CASSLVWETGELFF. The CDR3, as DNA: TGTGCCAGCAGCTTAGTTTGGGAGACCGGGGAGCTGTTTTTT.